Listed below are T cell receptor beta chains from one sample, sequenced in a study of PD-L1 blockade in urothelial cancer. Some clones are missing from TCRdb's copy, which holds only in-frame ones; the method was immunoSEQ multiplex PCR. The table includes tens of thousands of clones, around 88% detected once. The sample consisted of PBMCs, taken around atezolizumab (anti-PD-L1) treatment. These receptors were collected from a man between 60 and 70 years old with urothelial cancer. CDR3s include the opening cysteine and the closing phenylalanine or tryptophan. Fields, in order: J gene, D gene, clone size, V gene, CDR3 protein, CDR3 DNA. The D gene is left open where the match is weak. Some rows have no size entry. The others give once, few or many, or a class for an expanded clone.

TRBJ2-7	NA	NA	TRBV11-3	CASSLVGLSSYEQYF	TGTGCCAGCAGCTTAGTTGGACTGAGCTCCTACGAGCAGTACTTC
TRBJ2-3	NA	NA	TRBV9	CASSVARLADTQYF	TGTGCCAGCAGCGTAGCCCGCTTAGCAGATACGCAGTATTTT
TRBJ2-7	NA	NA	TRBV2	CASSPESAATYEQYF	TGTGCCAGCAGCCCAGAGTCGGCAGCGACCTACGAGCAGTACTTC
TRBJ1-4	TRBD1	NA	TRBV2	CASSEGDRDFEKLFF	TGTGCCAGCAGTGAAGGGGACAGGGACTTTGAAAAACTGTTTTTT
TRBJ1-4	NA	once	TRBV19	CASSPTGNEKLFF	TGTGCCAGTAGTCCCACAGGGAATGAAAAACTGTTTTTT
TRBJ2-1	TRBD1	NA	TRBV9	CASSVAGTEYNEQFF	TGTGCCAGCAGCGTAGCCGGGACAGAATACAATGAGCAGTTCTTC
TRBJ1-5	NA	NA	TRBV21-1	CASSKRHRSLNQPQHF	TGTGCCAGCAGCAAGAGACACAGGTCTCTCAATCAGCCCCAGCATTTT
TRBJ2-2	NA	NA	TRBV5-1	CASTRYVDTGELFF	TGCGCCAGCACCCGCTATGTCGACACCGGGGAGCTGTTTTTT
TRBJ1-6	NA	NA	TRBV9	CASSVAPGIEAPLHF	TGTGCCAGCAGCGTAGCTCCAGGGATAGAGGCACCCCTCCACTTT
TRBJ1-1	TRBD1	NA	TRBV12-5	CASGLVRTGGVFTEAFF	TGTGCTAGTGGTTTGGTACGAACAGGGGGCGTTTTCACTGAAGCTTTCTTT
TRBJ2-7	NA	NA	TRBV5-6	CASSPIGGNSITYEQYF	TGTGCCAGCAGCCCGATAGGAGGTAACTCCATCACCTACGAGCAGTACTTC